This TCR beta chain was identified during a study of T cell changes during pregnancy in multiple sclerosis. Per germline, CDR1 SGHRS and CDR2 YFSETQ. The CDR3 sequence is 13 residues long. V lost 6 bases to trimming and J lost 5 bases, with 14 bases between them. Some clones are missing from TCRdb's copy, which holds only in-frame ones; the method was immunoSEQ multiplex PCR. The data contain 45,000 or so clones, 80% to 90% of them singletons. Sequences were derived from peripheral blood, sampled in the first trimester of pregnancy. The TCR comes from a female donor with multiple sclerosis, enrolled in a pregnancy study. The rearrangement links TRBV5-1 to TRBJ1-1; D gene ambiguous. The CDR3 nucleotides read TGCGCCAGCAACCTCGACGGGAGGACTGAAGCTTTCTTT. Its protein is CASNLDGRTEAFF.